The clone carrying this T cell receptor (beta chain) was counted between two and nine times. The CDR3 loop spans 12 amino acids. Per the germline V gene, CDR1 is KGHSH and CDR2 is LQKENI. V was clipped by 3 bases and J by 16 bases, with 16 bases between them. These data belong to a study of early T cells in non-severe SARS-CoV-2 infection. Study-wide background: Unsorted whole-blood RNA was sequenced in bulk, leaving chains unpaired.

TCRdb called the 5' RACE reads again in MiXCR, with one record for every CDR3 protein. Of more than 65,000 distinct CDR3 sequences detected, around 12% appear once; the ten largest clones hold around 2.9%. The sample here was whole blood, taken at baseline. This chain connects TRBV18 to TRBJ2-1; TRBD2 is a possible D gene (6 bases). The sequence was collected from an adult who was a healthcare worker with PCR-confirmed SARS-CoV-2 infection or an uninfected control (not recorded which). CDR3 region: CASSPRLDRGFF. CDR3 nucleotides: TGTGCCAGCTCACCGAGACTAGACCGGGGATTCTTC.